This TCR beta chain appears in the sequencing data of a study of identical twins. TCRdb independently ran MiXCR on the 5' RACE reads; one entry per CDR3 protein. The sample contains around 570,000 distinct CDR3 sequences, around a tenth of which appear only once. The CDR3 length is 15 residues. Trimming removed 7 bases from V and 4 bases from J, with 17 bases in between. The V gene's germline CDR1 is MNHNS and CDR2 SASEGT. These data also featured in a second study, about yellow fever vaccine responses in identical twins.

This receptor was taken from a young woman in good health. The sequencing input was PBMCs. The rearrangement uses TRBV6-1 and TRBJ2-1; D is uncertain. The CDR3 spells CASNPGPDSYNEQFF. In DNA, the CDR3 is TGTGCCAGCAACCCCGGACCCGATAGTTACAATGAGCAGTTCTTC.